Below, one TCR beta chain is given with its context. It lacks a known antigen. No per-base quality is available; no much larger clone lies one base away. The cysteine opens and the phenylalanine closes a CDR3 of 13 amino acids. Just the 39-base CDR3 DNA is kept, in frame starting at base 1. Between the V and J ends, shortened by 7 bases and 7 bases respectively, the junction contains 11 bases. Sequences LGHDT (CDR1) and YNNKEL (CDR2) are obtained from the germline V gene (reference sequence). The sample belongs to a study of T cell responses to AZD1222 COVID-19 vaccine (dated by TCRdb to 2020 to 2022). For the wider study: AZD1222 recipients given second doses at about 4 weeks or at about 12 weeks were pooled, since spike-specific TCR depth and breadth were not found to differ between the two schedules. TCR sequencing was performed for roughly 250 trial participants, of whom 207 were given two doses of AZD1222 and some 26 were given two doses of MenACWY control vaccine. Trial participants were enrolled by age into 18-55, 56-69 and 70-plus year subgroups, with roughly 160, 29 and 62 TCR-sequenced participants respectively.

Results the study describes overall, beyond this receptor: Because no day 14 peak-response samples were available, the repertoires could be characterized only after the peak T cell response. The 56-69-year group was small, and its depth increase did not reach significance, likely because of low power. Most participants were white British and females outnumbered males, and the authors suggested that clonal diversity may have been underestimated. Only 5 to 7 AZD1222 recipients were SARS-CoV-2 seropositive at baseline, limiting conclusions about previously exposed vaccinees. Reportedly, almost half of the unique spike-specific TCRs recognized epitopes lying outside the regions that are mutated in the B.1.351 and B.1.1.7 variants. A significant rise in spike-specific TCR breadth and depth was observed after two AZD1222 doses relative to day 0 and relative to MenACWY recipients. CD4 TCRs associated with the vaccine covered the entire spike protein, and the dominant responses were in regions 160-218 and 743-854.

The CDR3 regions of human TCRbeta chains were analyzed by immunosequencing. On the study's bioinformatics: TCRs in the repertoires were compared against a reference library of SARS-CoV-2-specific TCRs that had been generated with the MIRA antigen-specificity platform. Breadth was defined as the fraction of unique TCRs that were SARS-CoV-2-associated. Depth was defined as the fraction of total T cells that were SARS-CoV-2-associated. Using the MIRA data, each spike-specific TCR was mapped to the spike region that the TCR reacts to and placed in a CD4 or CD8 class. Log10-transformed breadth and depth values were compared by one-way ANOVA with Sidak's multiple comparisons tests. This is the immuneACCESS table as TCRdb keeps it, with only in-frame sequences that have V and J called. A part of the clones is gone; compared with another copy, unresolved V genes explain less than half, and the rest is unexplained. For V, J and clone size, that table is used; D and trimming come from the DNA. The sample table contains about 140,000 clones; only one count was recorded for just under 95% of them. Approximately 5.4% of the sample is taken by the ten largest.

This specimen's time point label, per the study, means: baseline before first vaccination. The vaccinee samples were drawn from two UK trials, COV001 and COV002, one of which was a single-blind randomized controlled phase 2/3 trial testing AZD1222 (ChAdOx1 nCoV-19) in healthy adults. Trial participant PBMC samples were collected at day 0 and day 28 after the second dose for TCRbeta chain sequencing. The origin of this receptor is an adult in good health. The sequence links TRBV3-1 (or the pseudogene TRBV3-2) to TRBJ1-6; the D gene cannot be named for sure. Sequenced here: peripheral blood, sampled on day 0 of AZD1222 vaccination. CDR3 reads: CASKAGWNSPLHF. The nucleotides are TGTGCCAGCAAAGCAGGTTGGAATTCACCCCTCCACTTT.